This T cell receptor (beta chain) was captured by sequencing in a study of PD-1 blockade in classical Hodgkin lymphoma. Regarding this clone: Its antigen is unidentified.

Every patient relapsed after autologous stem cell transplantation, and brentuximab vedotin exposure varied. The study, taken as a whole, reports: Individuals who commenced nivolumab within less than 1 year of ASCT were excluded. The repertoire differences lack a defined cause, possibly disease activity or prior therapy. Reports described newly diagnosed patients as having lower baseline TCR diversity than healthy donors. Baseline diversity resembling that of newly diagnosed patients was seen in complete responders.

This table comes from immunoSEQ multiplex PCR, and its TCRdb copy is limited to in-frame clones, with some not included. The repertoire holds around 30,000 clones, with 75% to 85% as singletons. The receptor was derived from a human donor with classical Hodgkin lymphoma. The sequences come from peripheral blood mononuclear cells (PBMCs), collected at baseline.

In DNA, the CDR3 is TGTGCCAGCAGCGGACAGGGCAATCAGCCCCAGCATTTT. It encodes CASSGQGNQPQHF. The V call is TRBV7-9, the J call TRBJ1-5, with 7 bases identical to TRBD1. The length of the CDR3 is 13 residues. Germline CDR1 SEHNR, CDR2 FQNEAQ (reference sequence). The ends lost 5 bases at V and 2 bases at J; junction bases unmatched: 0.